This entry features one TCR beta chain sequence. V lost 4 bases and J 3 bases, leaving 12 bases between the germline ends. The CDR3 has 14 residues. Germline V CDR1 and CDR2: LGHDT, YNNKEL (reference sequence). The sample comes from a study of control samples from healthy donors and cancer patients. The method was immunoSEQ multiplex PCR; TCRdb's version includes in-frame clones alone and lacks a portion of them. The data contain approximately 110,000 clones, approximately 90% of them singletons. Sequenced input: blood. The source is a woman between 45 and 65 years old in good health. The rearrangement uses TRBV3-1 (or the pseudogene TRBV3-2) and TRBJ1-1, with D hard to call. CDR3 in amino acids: CASSLQRWDTEAFF. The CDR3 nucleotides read TGTGCCAGCAGCCTCCAGAGGTGGGACACTGAAGCTTTCTTT.